This T cell receptor beta chain derives from a study of cytomegalovirus exposure and HLA in healthy donors. Clones were read by immunoSEQ multiplex PCR, and TCRdb kept only the in-frame ones, dropping some. The sample yields around 200,000 clones, about three quarters seen once. The sequence came from a woman younger than 45 in good health and CMV-seronegative. Source material: PBMCs.

This CDR3 is CASSLRTTSSPTDTQYF. The CDR3 DNA is TGTGCCAGCAGCTTGCGGACTACCTCCTCCCCCACAGATACGCAGTATTTT. The chain employs TRBV5-4 and TRBJ2-3; the D gene is possibly TRBD2 (6 bases). The CDR3 extends over 17 amino acids. Germline V gene data show CDR1 as SGHNT and CDR2 as YYREEE (reference sequence). V lost 1 base and J 2 bases, leaving 17 bases between the germline ends.